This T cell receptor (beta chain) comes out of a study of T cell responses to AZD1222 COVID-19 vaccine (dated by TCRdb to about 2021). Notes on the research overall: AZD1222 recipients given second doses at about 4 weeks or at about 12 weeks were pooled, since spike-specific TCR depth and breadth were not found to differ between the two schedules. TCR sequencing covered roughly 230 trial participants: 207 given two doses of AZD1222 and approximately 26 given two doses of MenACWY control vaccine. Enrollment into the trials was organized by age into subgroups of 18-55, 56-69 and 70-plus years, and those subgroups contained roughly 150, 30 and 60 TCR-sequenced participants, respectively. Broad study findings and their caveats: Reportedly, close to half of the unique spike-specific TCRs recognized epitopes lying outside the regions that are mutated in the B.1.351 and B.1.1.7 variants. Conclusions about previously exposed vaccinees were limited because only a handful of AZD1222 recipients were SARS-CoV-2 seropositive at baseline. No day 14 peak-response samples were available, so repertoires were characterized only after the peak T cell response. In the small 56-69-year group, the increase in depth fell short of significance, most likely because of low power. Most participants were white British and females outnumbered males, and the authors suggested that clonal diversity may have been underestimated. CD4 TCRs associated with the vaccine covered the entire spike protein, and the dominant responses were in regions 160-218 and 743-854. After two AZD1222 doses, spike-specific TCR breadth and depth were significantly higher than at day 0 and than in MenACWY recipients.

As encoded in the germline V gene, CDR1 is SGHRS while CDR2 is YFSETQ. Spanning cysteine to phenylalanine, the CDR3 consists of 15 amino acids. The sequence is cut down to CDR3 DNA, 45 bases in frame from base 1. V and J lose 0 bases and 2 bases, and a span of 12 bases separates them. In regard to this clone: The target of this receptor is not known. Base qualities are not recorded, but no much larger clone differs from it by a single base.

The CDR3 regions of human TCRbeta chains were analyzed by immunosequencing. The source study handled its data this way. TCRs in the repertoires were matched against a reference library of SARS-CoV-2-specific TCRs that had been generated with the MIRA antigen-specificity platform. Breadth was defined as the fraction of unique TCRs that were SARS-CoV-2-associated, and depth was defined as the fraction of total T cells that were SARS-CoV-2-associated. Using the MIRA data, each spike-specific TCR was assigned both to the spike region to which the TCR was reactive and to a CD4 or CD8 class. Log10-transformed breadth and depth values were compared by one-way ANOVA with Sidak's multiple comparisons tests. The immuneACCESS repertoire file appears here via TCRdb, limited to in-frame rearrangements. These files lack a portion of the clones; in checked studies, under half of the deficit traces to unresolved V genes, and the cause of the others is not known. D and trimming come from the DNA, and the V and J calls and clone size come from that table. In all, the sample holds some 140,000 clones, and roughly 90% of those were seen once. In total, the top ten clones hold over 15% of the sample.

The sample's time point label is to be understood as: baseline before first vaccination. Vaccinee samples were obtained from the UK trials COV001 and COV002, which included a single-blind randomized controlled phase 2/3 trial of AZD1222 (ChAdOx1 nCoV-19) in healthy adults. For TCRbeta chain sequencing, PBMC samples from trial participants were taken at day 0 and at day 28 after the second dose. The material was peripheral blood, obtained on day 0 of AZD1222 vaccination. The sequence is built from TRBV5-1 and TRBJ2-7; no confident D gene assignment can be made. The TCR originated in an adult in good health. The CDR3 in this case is CASSLDSLNAYEQYF. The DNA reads TGCGCCAGCAGCTTGGACAGCCTTAACGCCTACGAGCAGTACTTC. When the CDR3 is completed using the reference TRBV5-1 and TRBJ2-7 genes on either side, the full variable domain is KAGVTQTPRYLIKTRGQQVTLSCSPISGHRSVSWYQQTPGQGLQFLFEYFSETQRNKGNFPGRFSGRQFSNSRSEMNVSTLELGDSALYLCASSLDSLNAYEQYFGPGTRLTVT.